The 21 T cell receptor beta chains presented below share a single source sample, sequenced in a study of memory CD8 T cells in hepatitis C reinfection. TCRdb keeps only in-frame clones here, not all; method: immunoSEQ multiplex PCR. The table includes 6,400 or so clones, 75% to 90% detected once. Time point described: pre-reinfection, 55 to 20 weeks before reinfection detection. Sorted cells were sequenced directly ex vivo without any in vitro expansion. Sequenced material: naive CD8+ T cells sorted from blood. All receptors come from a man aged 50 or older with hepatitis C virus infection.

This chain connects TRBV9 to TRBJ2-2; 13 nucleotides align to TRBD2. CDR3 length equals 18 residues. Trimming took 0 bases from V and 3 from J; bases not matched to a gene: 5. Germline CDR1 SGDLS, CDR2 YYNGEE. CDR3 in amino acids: CASSVGGLAGDYTGELFF. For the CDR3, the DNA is TGTGCCAGCAGCGTAGGCGGACTAGCGGGAGATTACACCGGGGAGCTGTTTTTT.

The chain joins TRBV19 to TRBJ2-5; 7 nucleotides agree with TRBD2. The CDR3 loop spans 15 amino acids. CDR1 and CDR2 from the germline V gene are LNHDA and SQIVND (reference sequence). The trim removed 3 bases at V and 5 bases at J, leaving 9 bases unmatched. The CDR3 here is CASSILGRGGETQYF. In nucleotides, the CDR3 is TGTGCCAGTAGTATTTTAGGGAGGGGCGGTGAGACCCAGTACTTC.

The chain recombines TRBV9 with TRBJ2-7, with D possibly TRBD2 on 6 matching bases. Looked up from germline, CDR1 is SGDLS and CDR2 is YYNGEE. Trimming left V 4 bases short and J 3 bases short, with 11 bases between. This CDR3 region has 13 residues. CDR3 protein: CASSPRDGYEQYF. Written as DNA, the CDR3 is TGTGCCAGCAGCCCGCGGGACGGCTACGAGCAGTACTTC.

CDR3 sequence (DNA): TGCGCCAGCAGCCACGGGAACTATGGCTACACCTTC. Amino acids: CASSHGNYGYTF. This rearrangement joins TRBV4-1 to TRBJ1-2; D gene uncertain. The CDR3 is 12 amino acids. The germline V gene has CDR1 MGHRA and CDR2 YSYEKL. V lost 3 bases, J lost 2 bases, and 4 bases lay in between.

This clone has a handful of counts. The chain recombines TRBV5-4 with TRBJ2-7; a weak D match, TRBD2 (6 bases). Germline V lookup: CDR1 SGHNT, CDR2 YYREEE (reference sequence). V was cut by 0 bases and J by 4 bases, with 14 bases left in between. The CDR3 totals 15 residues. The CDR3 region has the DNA TGTGCCAGCAGCTTGGGAAGCGGGTTCCTTTACGAGCAGTACTTC. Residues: CASSLGSGFLYEQYF.

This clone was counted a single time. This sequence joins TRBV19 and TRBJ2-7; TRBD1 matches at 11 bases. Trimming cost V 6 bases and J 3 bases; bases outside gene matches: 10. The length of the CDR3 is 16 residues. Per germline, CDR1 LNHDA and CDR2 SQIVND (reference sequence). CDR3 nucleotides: TGTGCCAGTAGCGATTACCCGGGACAGGGGGTCTACGAGCAGTACTTC. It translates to CASSDYPGQGVYEQYF.

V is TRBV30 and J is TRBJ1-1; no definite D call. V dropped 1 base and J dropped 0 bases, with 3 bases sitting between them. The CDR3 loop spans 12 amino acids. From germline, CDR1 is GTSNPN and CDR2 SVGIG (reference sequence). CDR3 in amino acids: CAWSAVNTEAFF. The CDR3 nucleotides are TGTGCCTGGAGTGCGGTGAACACTGAAGCTTTCTTT.

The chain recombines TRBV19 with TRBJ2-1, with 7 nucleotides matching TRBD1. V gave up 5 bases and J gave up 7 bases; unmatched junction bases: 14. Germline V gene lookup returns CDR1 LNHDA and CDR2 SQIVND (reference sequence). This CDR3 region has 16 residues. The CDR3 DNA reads TGTGCCAGTAGTGGGGACGAGGGGGCGTTGATTAATGAGCAGTTCTTC. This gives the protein CASSGDEGALINEQFF.

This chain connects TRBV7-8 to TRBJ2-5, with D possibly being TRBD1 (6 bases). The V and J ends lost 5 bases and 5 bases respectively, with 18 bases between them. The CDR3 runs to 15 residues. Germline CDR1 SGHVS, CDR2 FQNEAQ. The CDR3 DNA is TGTGCCAGCAGCGCAGCCACAGGGATTGGCGAGACCCAGTACTTC. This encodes CASSAATGIGETQYF. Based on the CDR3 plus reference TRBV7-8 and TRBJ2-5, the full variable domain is GAGVSQSPRYKVAKRGQDVALRCDPISGHVSLFWYQQALGQGPEFLTYFQNEAQLDKSGLPSDRFFAERPEGSVSTLKIQRTQQEDSAVYLCASSAATGIGETQYFGPGTRLLVL.

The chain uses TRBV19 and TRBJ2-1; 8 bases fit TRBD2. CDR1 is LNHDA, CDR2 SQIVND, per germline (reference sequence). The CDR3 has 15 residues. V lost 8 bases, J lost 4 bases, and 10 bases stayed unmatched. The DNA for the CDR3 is TGTGCCAGTGCCATCCGCGGGGGGCCTTACAATGAGCAGTTCTTC. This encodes CASAIRGGPYNEQFF.

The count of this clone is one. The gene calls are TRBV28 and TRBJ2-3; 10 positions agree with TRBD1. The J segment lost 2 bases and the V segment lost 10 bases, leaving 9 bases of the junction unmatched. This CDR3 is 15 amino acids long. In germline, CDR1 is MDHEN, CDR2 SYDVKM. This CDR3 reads CATDPGQGLTDTQYF. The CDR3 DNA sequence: TGTGCCACCGATCCGGGACAGGGGCTCACAGATACGCAGTATTTT.

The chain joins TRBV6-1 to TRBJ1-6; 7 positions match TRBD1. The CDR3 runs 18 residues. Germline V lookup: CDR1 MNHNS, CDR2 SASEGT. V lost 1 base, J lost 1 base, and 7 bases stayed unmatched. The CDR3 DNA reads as TGTGCCAGCAGTGAAGGACAGGGAATAATATCCTATAATTCACCCCTCCACTTT. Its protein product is CASSEGQGIISYNSPLHF.

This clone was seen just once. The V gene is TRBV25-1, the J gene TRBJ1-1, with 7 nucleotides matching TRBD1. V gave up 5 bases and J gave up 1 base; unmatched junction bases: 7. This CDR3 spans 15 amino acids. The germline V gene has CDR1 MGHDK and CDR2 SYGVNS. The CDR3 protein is CASSPGTAWNTEAFF. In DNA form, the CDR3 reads TGTGCCAGCAGTCCGGGGACAGCTTGGAACACTGAAGCTTTCTTT.

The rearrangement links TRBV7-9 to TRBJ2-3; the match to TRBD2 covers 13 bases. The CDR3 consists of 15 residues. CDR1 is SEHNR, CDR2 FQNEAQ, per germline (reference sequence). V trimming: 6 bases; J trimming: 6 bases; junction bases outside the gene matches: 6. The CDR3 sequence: CASSPTSGRADTQYF. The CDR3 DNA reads TGTGCCAGCAGTCCAACTAGCGGGAGGGCTGATACGCAGTATTTT.

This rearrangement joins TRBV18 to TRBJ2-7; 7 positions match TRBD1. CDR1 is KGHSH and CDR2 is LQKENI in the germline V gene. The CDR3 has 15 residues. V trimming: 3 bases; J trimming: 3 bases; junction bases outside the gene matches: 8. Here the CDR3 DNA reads TGTGCCAGCTCACCCGGGGACAGTCCGCTCTACGAGCAGTACTTC. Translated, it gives CASSPGDSPLYEQYF. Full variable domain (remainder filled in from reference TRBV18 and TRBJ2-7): NAGVMQNPRHLVRRRGQEARLRCSPMKGHSHVYWYRQLPEEGLKFMVYLQKENIIDESGMPKERFSAEFPKEGPSILRIQQVVRGDSAAYFCASSPGDSPLYEQYFGPGTRLTVT.

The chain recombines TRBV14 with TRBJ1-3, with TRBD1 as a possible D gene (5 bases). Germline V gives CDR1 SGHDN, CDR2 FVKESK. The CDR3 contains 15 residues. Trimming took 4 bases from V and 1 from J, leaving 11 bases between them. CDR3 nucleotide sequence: TGTGCCAGCAGCCGGGAAGGGGTATCTGGAAACACCATATATTTT. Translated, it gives CASSREGVSGNTIYF.

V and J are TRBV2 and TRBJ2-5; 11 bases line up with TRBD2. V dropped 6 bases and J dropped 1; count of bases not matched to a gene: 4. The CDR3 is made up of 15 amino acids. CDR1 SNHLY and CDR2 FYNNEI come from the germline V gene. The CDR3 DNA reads TGTGCCAGCAGGGGGACTAGCGGAGTCCAAGAGACCCAGTACTTC. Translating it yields CASRGTSGVQETQYF.

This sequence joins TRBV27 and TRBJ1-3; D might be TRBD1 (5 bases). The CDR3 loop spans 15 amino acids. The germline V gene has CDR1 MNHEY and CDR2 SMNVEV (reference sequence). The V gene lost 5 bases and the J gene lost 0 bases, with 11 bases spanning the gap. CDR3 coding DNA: TGTGCCAGCAGTCTCTATAGGGGCTCTGGAAACACCATATATTTT. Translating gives CASSLYRGSGNTIYF.

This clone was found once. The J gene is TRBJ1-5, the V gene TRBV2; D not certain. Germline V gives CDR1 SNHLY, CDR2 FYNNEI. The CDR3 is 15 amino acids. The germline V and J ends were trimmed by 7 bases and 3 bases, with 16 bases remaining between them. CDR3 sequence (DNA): TGTGCCAGCAAGAGGACTAGCACGAACAATCAGCCCCAGCATTTT. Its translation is CASKRTSTNNQPQHF. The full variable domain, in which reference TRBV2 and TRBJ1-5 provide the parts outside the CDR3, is EPEVTQTPSHQVTQMGQEVILRCVPISNHLYFYWYRQILGQKVEFLVSFYNNEISEKSEIFDDQFSVERPDGSNFTLKIRSTKLEDSAMYFCASKRTSTNNQPQHFGDGTRLSIL.

CDR3 nucleotides: TGTGCCAGCAGCTTAGGGGGGGGTCACGAGCAGTACTTC. It codes for CASSLGGGHEQYF. The chain links TRBV7-3 to TRBJ2-7; 7 bases are a match to TRBD2. The CDR3 extends over 13 amino acids. The germline V gene has CDR1 SGHTA and CDR2 FQGTGA. V dropped 2 bases and J dropped 5; count of bases not matched to a gene: 3.

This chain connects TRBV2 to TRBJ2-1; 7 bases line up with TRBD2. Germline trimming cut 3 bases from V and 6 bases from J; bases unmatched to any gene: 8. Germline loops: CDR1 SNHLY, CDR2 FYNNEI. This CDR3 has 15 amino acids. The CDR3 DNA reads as TGTGCCAGCAGTGAGTACGGGAGGACGACCAATGAGCAGTTCTTC. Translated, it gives CASSEYGRTTNEQFF.